The clone carrying this T cell receptor (beta chain) has ten or more counts. Its antigen is still unknown. V shed 3 bases and J shed 0 bases, with 6 bases lying between them. The CDR3 runs 14 residues. The V gene's germline CDR1 is LNHDA and CDR2 SQIVND (reference sequence). A UMI-containing oligonucleotide was joined by 3' ligation to the TCR cDNA template. The SP2 primer and nested alpha and beta constant region primers amplified ligated cDNA in four rounds. TCRdb reprocessed the 5' RACE reads via MiXCR and lists one record per CDR3 protein. Seen here are more than 45,000 distinct CDR3 sequences, more than 7% observed once, and the top ten hold around 9.6%. The data belong to a study of naive and memory T cell subsets. General study points: Potentially, T cell activation and differentiation skew this RNA-based measurement.

This sequence was found in a male donor in good health. The chain has TRBV19 and TRBJ1-5; D remains unclear. The CDR3 DNA follows: TGTGCCAGTAGTATTCTTGCTAGCAATCAGCCCCAGCATTTT. As protein: CASSILASNQPQHF.